Presented here are 32 T cell receptor beta chains from one specimen sequenced in a study of OX40 agonist ivuxolimab in advanced cancers. The protocol was immunoSEQ multiplex PCR, while the TCRdb copy is restricted to in-frame clones and leaves out a portion. The sample includes more than 90,000 clones, under 90% of them seen just once. This specimen consisted of CD4+ or CD8+ T cells sorted from blood, obtained in a trial of the OX40 agonist ivuxolimab. These receptors were collected from an adult with an advanced solid tumor such as melanoma, head and neck, liver or kidney cancer.

The rearrangement joins TRBV30 to TRBJ2-7; unclear D gene. Germline CDR1 is GTSNPN and CDR2 is SVGIG (reference sequence). The CDR3 consists of 15 residues. Trimming took off 4 bases at V and 0 bases at J, with 16 bases between the two ends. The CDR3 DNA sequence: TGTGCCTGGATCCCGGCCGGGCCCCTCTCCTACGAGCAGTACTTC. Amino acid sequence: CAWIPAGPLSYEQYF.

The chain joins TRBV5-8 to TRBJ1-1; D is uncertain. This CDR3 region has 14 residues. From germline, CDR1 is SGHTS and CDR2 YDEGEE. V lost 0 bases, J lost 1 base, and 7 bases lay in between. This chain's CDR3 is CASSLGLKNTEAFF. The CDR3 DNA follows: TGTGCCAGCAGCTTGGGGCTTAAGAACACTGAAGCTTTCTTT.

The chain couples TRBV9 to TRBJ1-2; the D gene is possibly TRBD1 (5 bases). CDR3 length: 16 amino acids. Germline V gene data show CDR1 as SGDLS and CDR2 as YYNGEE. Between the trimmed V and J ends, which lost 1 base and 0 bases, there was a span of 13 bases. CDR3: CASSVREGTPNYGYTF. The DNA of the CDR3 is TGTGCCAGCAGCGTAAGGGAGGGGACCCCTAACTATGGCTACACCTTC.

This rearrangement joins TRBV12-5 to TRBJ1-5; a weak D match, TRBD1 (6 bases). CDR3 length: 13 amino acids. Between the trimmed V and J ends, which lost 1 base and 7 bases, there was a span of 8 bases. The V gene's germline CDR1 is LGHNT and CDR2 FRNRAP. In nucleotides, the CDR3 is TGTGCTAGTGGTTTGGGAGGGGGACAGCCCCAGCATTTT. Translating gives CASGLGGGQPQHF.

The V call is TRBV6-1, the J call TRBJ1-1; possibly TRBD1 for D (6 bases). Germline assignment: CDR1 MNHNS and CDR2 SASEGT. Trimming took off 7 bases at V and 0 bases at J, with 15 bases between the two ends. The CDR3 consists of 15 residues. The CDR3: CASINQQGLNTEAFF. The CDR3 DNA reads as TGTGCCAGCATTAACCAACAGGGACTGAACACTGAAGCTTTCTTT.

This clone was detected only once. The chain recombines TRBV7-3 with TRBJ1-1; 9 bases fit TRBD1. CDR3 length equals 14 residues. The germline V gene encodes CDR1 SGHTA and CDR2 FQGTGA. Unmatched junction bases numbered 3, after V lost 3 bases and J lost 4 bases. The DNA for the CDR3 is TGTGCCAGCAGCTTGGACAGGGGAGGCACTGAAGCTTTCTTT. The encoded protein is CASSLDRGGTEAFF.

V usage is TRBV15 and J usage is TRBJ2-2; D possibly corresponds to TRBD2 (6 bases). V gave up 2 bases and J gave up 2 bases, with 15 bases separating them. Germline V CDR1 and CDR2: LNHNV, YYDKDF (reference sequence). There are 17 residues in the CDR3. In DNA, the CDR3 is TGTGCCACCAGCAGACCCACTAGCAAACCCAACACCGGGGAGCTGTTTTTT. Translation gives CATSRPTSKPNTGELFF.

The chain links TRBV11-2 to TRBJ1-4; D possibly corresponds to TRBD1 (6 bases). V was cut by 1 base and J by 6 bases, with 12 bases left in between. Per the germline V gene, CDR1 is SGHAT and CDR2 is FQNNGV. The CDR3 runs 15 residues. The DNA for the CDR3 is TGTGCCAGCAGCTTAGTTTGGGGGCTGGATGAAAAACTGTTTTTT. Translation: CASSLVWGLDEKLFF.

V is TRBV6-4 and J is TRBJ1-2; TRBD1 matches at 7 bases. The CDR3 runs to 16 residues. CDR1 and CDR2 from the germline V gene are MRHNA and SNTAGT. Losses at the gene ends were 5 bases for V and 4 bases for J; bases not matched to a gene: 13. The CDR3 reads CASSSSGGDSIYGYTF. CDR3 bases: TGTGCCAGCAGTTCCTCTGGCGGGGACAGCATCTATGGCTACACCTTC.

The rearrangement joins TRBV20-1 to TRBJ2-1; D is undetermined. There are 11 residues in the CDR3. The V gene's germline CDR1 is DFQATT and CDR2 SNEGSKA (reference sequence). Trimming took off 5 bases at V and 5 bases at J, with 7 bases between the two ends. Written as DNA, the CDR3 is TGCAGTGCTCCCCGCCACAATGAGCAGTTCTTC. Protein sequence: CSAPRHNEQFF.

This clone occurred once. The V call is TRBV27, the J call TRBJ2-1; 8 positions agree with TRBD2. The germline V gene has CDR1 MNHEY and CDR2 SMNVEV (reference sequence). CDR3 size: 13 residues. Unmatched junction bases numbered 3, after V lost 2 bases and J lost 9 bases. CDR3: CASSLAGRGEQFF. In DNA form, the CDR3 reads TGTGCCAGCAGTTTAGCCGGGAGGGGTGAGCAGTTCTTC.

The chain uses TRBV6-1 and TRBJ2-7; D may be TRBD2 (6 bases). Germline values: CDR1 MNHNS, CDR2 SASEGT. The V gene lost 8 bases and the J gene lost 4 bases, with 6 bases spanning the gap. The CDR3 sequence is 10 residues long. In DNA form, the CDR3 reads TGTGCCAGCGGGACTTACGAGCAGTACTTC. This encodes CASGTYEQYF.

V usage is TRBV9 and J usage is TRBJ1-6; no reliable D call. Per the germline V gene, CDR1 is SGDLS and CDR2 is YYNGEE. The V end was cut by 3 bases, the J end by 10 bases, with 8 bases between. This CDR3 region has 12 residues. CDR3 sequence (DNA): TGTGCCAGCAGCGGGGGAGCCTCACCCCTCCACTTT. This codes for CASSGGASPLHF.

J is TRBJ2-7 and V is TRBV6-5, with 8 bases that match TRBD2. The V and J ends lost 2 bases and 3 bases, in that order; junction bases with no gene match: 3. The CDR3 sequence is 14 residues long. The germline gives CDR1 MNHEY, CDR2 SVGAGI. The CDR3, as DNA: TGTGCCAGCAGTTACCGGGGACTAGTCTACGAGCAGTACTTC. Translated, it gives CASSYRGLVYEQYF.

The chain uses TRBV2 and TRBJ2-7, with D unresolved. The germline V gene encodes CDR1 SNHLY and CDR2 FYNNEI. The CDR3 is 11 residues long. V was trimmed by 4 bases and J by 4 bases, leaving 5 bases between them. CDR3 nucleotide sequence: TGTGCCAGCAGTGCCCGGTACGAGCAGTACTTC. Translation gives CASSARYEQYF.

The chain has TRBV6-1 and TRBJ2-7; D is unresolved. CDR1 is MNHNS and CDR2 is SASEGT in the germline V gene. The CDR3 spans 14 residues. V was cut by 0 bases and J by 2 bases, with 8 bases left in between. The CDR3 DNA sequence: TGTGCCAGCAGTGAAGCGGCCGGAGCCTACGAGCAGTACTTC. Amino acid sequence: CASSEAAGAYEQYF.

There are a few counts of this clone. The rearrangement links TRBV10-3 to TRBJ2-7; D remains ambiguous. Trimming pared 6 bases from V and 5 bases from J, leaving 8 bases between. The CDR3 sequence is 11 residues long. The V gene's germline CDR1 is ENHRY and CDR2 SYGVKD. The DNA of the CDR3 is TGTGCCATCAGAGCCTCAGACGAGCAGTACTTC. Translation: CAIRASDEQYF.

The chain uses TRBV4-3 and TRBJ2-7; 8 nucleotides align to TRBD1. CDR3 length: 14 amino acids. Germline loops: CDR1 LGHNA, CDR2 YSLEER. The ends lost 4 bases at V and 3 bases at J; junction bases unmatched: 5. The CDR3 spells CASSPGTGGYEQYF. The CDR3 DNA reads as TGCGCCAGCAGCCCCGGTACAGGGGGCTACGAGCAGTACTTC.

This chain uses TRBV9 with TRBJ2-3; D is unclear. Germline CDR1 and CDR2: SGDLS and YYNGEE. Trimming pared 4 bases from V and 4 bases from J, leaving 13 bases between. This CDR3 has 14 amino acids. The CDR3 protein is CASSRTSLADTQYF. The CDR3 DNA is TGTGCCAGCAGCAGGACGTCCTTAGCAGATACGCAGTATTTT.

V and J are TRBV9 and TRBJ2-7, with 8 bases lining up with TRBD1. Per germline, CDR1 SGDLS and CDR2 YYNGEE. The trim removed 0 bases at V and 6 bases at J, leaving 5 bases unmatched. This CDR3 contains 14 residues. CDR3 DNA sequence: TGTGCCAGCAGCGTAGGGGCAGGGGGCTTCGAGCAGTACTTC. Protein: CASSVGAGGFEQYF.

As DNA, the CDR3 is TGTGCCAGCTCACCACAGGTGGGGGGGCCTGAAGATACGCAGTATTTT. As protein: CASSPQVGGPEDTQYF. The chain employs TRBV18 and TRBJ2-3, with D possibly being TRBD2 (7 bases). This CDR3 contains 16 residues. CDR1 is KGHSH, CDR2 LQKENI, per germline. Trimming removed 1 base at V and 5 bases at J, with 16 bases between.

The V and J genes are TRBV10-3 and TRBJ2-3, with 7 nucleotides matching TRBD2. The CDR3 covers 15 residues. With 3 bases clipped from V and 1 base from J, the junction kept 4 bases outside the gene matches. Germline-derived CDR1 and CDR2 are ENHRY and SYGVKD. The CDR3 DNA follows: TGTGCCATCAGTGACTTGGGAGGGGGCACAGATACGCAGTATTTT. Translation gives CAISDLGGGTDTQYF.

J is TRBJ2-7 and V is TRBV9; TRBD2 matches 11 bases. The CDR3 totals 15 residues. The V and J ends lost 3 bases and 2 bases, in that order; junction bases with no gene match: 4. Germline V gene sequence: CDR1 SGDLS, CDR2 YYNGEE. CDR3 nucleotide sequence: TGTGCCAGCAGCGAGACTAGCGGGAAAGCCTACGAGCAGTACTTC. It encodes CASSETSGKAYEQYF.

This sequence joins TRBV7-2 and TRBJ1-1, with D possibly matching TRBD1 (5 bases). Trimming left V 3 bases short and J 9 bases short, with 8 bases between. Germline CDR1 reads SGHTA; CDR2 reads FQGNSA. CDR3 length: 11 amino acids. CDR3 loop: CASSLRDQAFF. The CDR3 DNA follows: TGTGCCAGCAGCTTGAGGGACCAAGCTTTCTTT.

The rearrangement uses TRBV12-5 and TRBJ2-7, with D tentatively TRBD1 or TRBD2 (5 bases each). V was cut by 3 bases and J by 4 bases, with 7 bases left in between. Germline CDR1 LGHNT, CDR2 FRNRAP. The CDR3 consists of 12 residues. The CDR3 DNA sequence: TGTGCTAGTGGTTTTGGGGGTTACGAGCAGTACTTC. Its protein is CASGFGGYEQYF.

The chain links TRBV2 to TRBJ2-1; D gene ambiguous. V lost 4 bases and J lost 3, with 4 bases in between. From germline, CDR1 is SNHLY and CDR2 FYNNEI. The CDR3 runs 12 residues. The CDR3 nucleotides are TGTGCCAGCAGTGCCAGCTACAATGAGCAGTTCTTC. Translating gives CASSASYNEQFF.

The chain links TRBV15 to TRBJ1-2; 12 bases are shared with TRBD1. With V trimmed by 0 bases and J by 3 bases, 5 bases remained unmatched. Per the germline V gene, CDR1 is LNHNV and CDR2 is YYDKDF (reference sequence). This CDR3 spans 17 amino acids. The CDR3 coding sequence is TGTGCCACCAGCAGAGATGGGACAGGGGGCGACCACTATGGCTACACCTTC. It yields the protein CATSRDGTGGDHYGYTF.

The chain employs TRBV5-4 and TRBJ1-4; the D gene is possibly TRBD1 (5 bases). Germline V gene data show CDR1 as SGHNT and CDR2 as YYREEE (reference sequence). This CDR3 has 14 amino acids. V dropped 4 bases and J dropped 7 bases, with 14 bases sitting between them. The CDR3 here is CASSQPGGGEKLFF. The CDR3 region has the DNA TGTGCCAGCAGCCAGCCCGGGGGGGGTGAAAAACTGTTTTTT.

This clone showed up just once. The J gene is TRBJ2-2, the V gene TRBV5-6; possibly TRBD1 for D (5 bases). Trimming left V 0 bases short and J 0 bases short, with 9 bases between. The CDR3 contains 16 residues. The V gene's germline CDR1 is SGHDT and CDR2 YYEEEE. For the CDR3, the DNA is TGTGCCAGCAGCTTGGTGGTGACAGCGAACACCGGGGAGCTGTTTTTT. Translated: CASSLVVTANTGELFF.

The chain is built from TRBV9 and TRBJ1-6; 9 nucleotides align to TRBD1. J was trimmed by 9 bases and V by 3 bases; bases with no gene match: 4. CDR1 SGDLS and CDR2 YYNGEE come from the germline V gene. The CDR3 contains 14 residues. Written as DNA, the CDR3 is TGTGCCAGCAGCGCGACAGGGGGGGGTTCACCCCTCCACTTT. It codes for CASSATGGGSPLHF.

The chain has TRBV7-2 and TRBJ2-3; 9 bases match TRBD2. CDR3 length: 16 residues. Germline CDR1 is SGHTA and CDR2 is FQGNSA. V lost 5 bases and J lost 2; bases outside the gene matches: 8. In DNA form, the CDR3 reads TGTGCCAGCAGCCTCATAGCGGGGGCACCCACAGATACGCAGTATTTT. Its translation is CASSLIAGAPTDTQYF. Drawing the rest from reference TRBV7-2 and TRBJ2-3, the complete variable domain is GAGVSQSPSNKVTEKGKDVELRCDPISGHTALYWYRQSLGQGLEFLIYFQGNSAPDKSGLPSDRFSAERTGGSVSTLTIQRTQQEDSAVYLCASSLIAGAPTDTQYFGPGTRLTVL.

V usage is TRBV6-5 and J usage is TRBJ1-2; 8 nucleotides align to TRBD1. Germline V gives CDR1 MNHEY, CDR2 SVGAGI. V dropped 8 bases and J dropped 8; count of bases not matched to a gene: 16. CDR3 length: 15 residues. The CDR3 spells CASSSPGGPSGGYTF. The DNA of the CDR3 is TGTGCCAGCTCCTCCCCAGGGGGCCCTAGTGGGGGCTACACCTTC.